The 25 T cell receptor beta chains below all came from one sample that was sequenced in a study of shared clonotypes between healthy human individuals. Method: immunoSEQ multiplex PCR; TCRdb's copy keeps in-frame clones and lacks some. The sample comprises approximately 500,000 clones, about 80% of which are singletons, and around 13% rests with the top ten. Sequencing was done on a sample of PBMCs. These receptors came from a middle-aged woman in good health. Some clones in this sample may be carry-over from other donors' samples.

The CDR3 protein is CASSSFWTGKYEQYF. In DNA, the CDR3 is TGTGCCAGCAGTTCCTTCTGGACAGGGAAGTACGAGCAGTACTTC. The genes are TRBV6-5 and TRBJ2-7; 8 nucleotides agree with TRBD1. Germline V gene data show CDR1 as MNHEY and CDR2 as SVGAGI. V was pared by 4 bases and J by 4 bases, with 9 bases of the junction left unmatched. There are 15 residues in the CDR3.

This clone was counted between two and nine times. V is TRBV7-9 and J is TRBJ2-4; weak D call: TRBD1 (5 bases). This CDR3 comprises 14 residues. V lost 1 base and J 1 base, leaving 5 bases between the germline ends. CDR1 and CDR2 (germline): SEHNR, FQNEAQ (reference sequence). DNA of the CDR3: TGTGCCAGCAGCTTAGAGGGGGCCAAAAACATTCAGTACTTC. Its protein product is CASSLEGAKNIQYF.

The chain combines TRBV5-6 with TRBJ2-3, with TRBD2 matching over 8 bases. Looked up from germline, CDR1 is SGHDT and CDR2 is YYEEEE. Losses at the gene ends were 4 bases for V and 7 bases for J; bases not matched to a gene: 14. The CDR3 runs to 16 residues. The CDR3 DNA reads as TGTGCCAGCAGCCGGGGACTAGGGGGAGATTGGTATACGCAGTATTTT. It specifies CASSRGLGGDWYTQYF.

V is TRBV6-6 and J is TRBJ1-5, with TRBD1 matching over 8 bases. This CDR3 contains 14 residues. CDR1 and CDR2 (germline): MNHNY, SVGAGI (reference sequence). V was pared by 5 bases and J by 2 bases, with 2 bases of the junction left unmatched. CDR3 sequence: CASSTGGGNQPQHF. In nucleotides, the CDR3 is TGTGCCAGCAGTACAGGGGGAGGCAATCAGCCCCAGCATTTT.

This chain uses TRBV27 with TRBJ1-1; D unclear. Germline CDR1 MNHEY, CDR2 SMNVEV (reference sequence). The length of the CDR3 is 14 residues. Trimming removed 0 bases from V and 7 bases from J, with 12 bases in between. CDR3 in amino acids: CASSLSARAGEAFF. CDR3 bases: TGTGCCAGCAGTTTATCGGCGAGGGCGGGTGAAGCTTTCTTT.

This chain joins TRBV7-2 and TRBJ2-3; D gene ambiguous. The CDR3 has 14 amino acids. Germline CDR1 reads SGHTA; CDR2 reads FQGNSA. V was clipped by 4 bases and J by 4 bases, with 12 bases between them. The DNA for the CDR3 is TGTGCCAGCAGCTCGTCCTTCGGGCCAGATACGCAGTATTTT. This sequence encodes CASSSSFGPDTQYF.

The rearrangement joins TRBV7-2 to TRBJ2-5; TRBD1 aligns across 7 bases. Germline V gives CDR1 SGHTA, CDR2 FQGNSA. This CDR3 contains 15 residues. V dropped 5 bases and J dropped 2; count of bases not matched to a gene: 8. CDR3 sequence reads: CASSTLTGHQETQYF. CDR3 bases: TGTGCCAGCAGCACGTTGACAGGGCATCAAGAGACCCAGTACTTC. Supplemented by reference TRBV7-2 and TRBJ2-5, the full variable domain reads GAGVSQSPSNKVTEKGKDVELRCDPISGHTALYWYRQSLGQGLEFLIYFQGNSAPDKSGLPSDRFSAERTGGSVSTLTIQRTQQEDSAVYLCASSTLTGHQETQYFGPGTRLLVL.

The J gene is TRBJ2-1, the V gene TRBV19; D is undetermined. Germline CDR1 and CDR2: LNHDA and SQIVND (reference sequence). This CDR3 is built from 11 residues. V was clipped by 5 bases and J by 5 bases, with 4 bases between them. In DNA, the CDR3 is TGTGCCAGTAGTTCCCACAATGAGCAGTTCTTC. This sequence encodes CASSSHNEQFF.

This clone was recorded only once. The chain is built from TRBV10-1 and TRBJ1-5, with a weak D call TRBD1 (6 bases). The CDR3 runs 12 residues. CDR1 WNHNN and CDR2 SYGVQD come from the germline V gene (reference sequence). V was pared by 3 bases and J by 8 bases, with 8 bases between. The CDR3 protein is CASSDPGEPQHF. The CDR3 nucleotides are TGCGCCAGCAGTGATCCAGGGGAGCCCCAGCATTTT.

The chain employs TRBV19 and TRBJ1-2; unclear D gene. CDR3 length: 11 residues. Per the germline V gene, CDR1 is LNHDA and CDR2 is SQIVND (reference sequence). Between the trimmed V and J ends, which lost 6 bases and 8 bases, there was a span of 10 bases. The CDR3 DNA is TGTGCCAGTAGACGCGGGGAGGGCTACACCTTC. It translates to CASRRGEGYTF.

The chain is built from TRBV5-1 and TRBJ2-7; no definite D call. The CDR3 totals 14 residues. Trimming stripped 0 bases from V and 1 base from J, with 8 bases between. CDR1 and CDR2 from the germline V gene are SGHRS and YFSETQ. CDR3 sequence reads: CASSLEPWSYEQYF. CDR3 coding DNA: TGCGCCAGCAGCTTGGAACCATGGTCCTACGAGCAGTACTTC. Variable domain in full (rest from reference TRBV5-1 and TRBJ2-7): KAGVTQTPRYLIKTRGQQVTLSCSPISGHRSVSWYQQTPGQGLQFLFEYFSETQRNKGNFPGRFSGRQFSNSRSEMNVSTLELGDSALYLCASSLEPWSYEQYFGPGTRLTVT.

This chain connects TRBV11-2 to TRBJ2-5; D is perhaps TRBD1 (6 bases). The germline V and J ends were trimmed by 5 bases and 0 bases, with 10 bases remaining between them. The germline V gene encodes CDR1 SGHAT and CDR2 FQNNGV. The CDR3 is 14 amino acids. The CDR3 is CASSPTGYQETQYF. CDR3 sequence (DNA): TGTGCCAGCAGCCCGACAGGCTACCAAGAGACCCAGTACTTC.

The gene calls are TRBV6-1 and TRBJ2-7, with a possible D match to TRBD1 (5 bases). Germline CDR1 MNHNS, CDR2 SASEGT. CDR3 length equals 15 residues. Between the trimmed V and J ends, which lost 2 bases and 8 bases, there was a span of 19 bases. Here the CDR3 DNA reads TGTGCCAGCAGTGAACAGGGATCCTTATTACGAAAGCAGTACTTC. It translates to CASSEQGSLLRKQYF.

This clone came up once. The chain carries TRBV15 and TRBJ2-1, with D perhaps matching TRBD1 or TRBD2 (5 bases each). CDR1 and CDR2 from the germline V gene are LNHNV and YYDKDF (reference sequence). The V end lost 2 bases, the J end lost 6 bases, and 14 bases lay between the germline ends. The CDR3 length is 15 residues. The CDR3 region has the DNA TGTGCCACCAGCAGAAGTGGGACCGCTCTCAATGAGCAGTTCTTC. Translated, it gives CATSRSGTALNEQFF.

This chain links TRBV5-1 with TRBJ2-6, with TRBD2 as a possible D gene (6 bases). Germline CDR1 is SGHRS and CDR2 is YFSETQ. V gave up 4 bases and J gave up 8 bases, with 16 bases separating them. This CDR3 region has 15 residues. The CDR3, as DNA: TGCGCCAGCAGCCCAGCCCTAGGAGGGTCCAACGTCCTGACTTTC. Its translation is CASSPALGGSNVLTF. Together with reference TRBV5-1 and TRBJ2-6, the CDR3 gives the full variable domain: KAGVTQTPRYLIKTRGQQVTLSCSPISGHRSVSWYQQTPGQGLQFLFEYFSETQRNKGNFPGRFSGRQFSNSRSEMNVSTLELGDSALYLCASSPALGGSNVLTFGAGSRLTVL.

On this clone itself: A much more abundant neighbour one base away suggests this may be a read error. The rearrangement joins TRBV28 to TRBJ1-5; 7 positions match TRBD1. The CDR3 covers 15 residues. From germline, CDR1 is MDHEN and CDR2 SYDVKM. After removal of 7 bases from V and 0 bases from J, the junction contained 6 bases not matched to a gene. The chain's CDR3 is CASKPGQTSNQPQHF. CDR3 bases: TGTGCCAGCAAACCGGGACAGACTAGCAATCAGCCCCAGCATTTT.

This clone was seen once. The V call is TRBV7-9, the J call TRBJ2-1, with TRBD2 identical over 8 bases. The CDR3 extends over 19 amino acids. Germline loops: CDR1 SEHNR, CDR2 FQNEAQ (reference sequence). V shed 5 bases and J 7 bases; nucleotides not matched to a gene: 22. The CDR3 here is CASSKGPRGSGSLKNEQFF. The CDR3 DNA reads TGTGCCAGCAGCAAGGGACCCCGAGGAAGCGGGAGCCTTAAGAATGAGCAGTTCTTC.

The rearrangement uses TRBV5-5 and TRBJ2-7; 8 positions match TRBD1. Trimming at V came to 2 bases and at J to 2 bases, leaving 12 bases not matched to a gene. Germline lookup yields CDR1 SGHKS and CDR2 YYEKEE (reference sequence). This CDR3 contains 17 residues. CDR3 region: CASSLKPGGPIAYEQYF. The DNA of the CDR3 is TGTGCCAGCAGCTTAAAACCAGGGGGCCCAATTGCCTACGAGCAGTACTTC.

On this clone itself: Additional DNA sequences in this sample encode the identical CDR3. The chain uses TRBV2 and TRBJ2-1; D is uncertain. The ends were cut back, 4 bases at V and 4 bases at J, with 2 bases in the middle. There are 11 residues in the CDR3. CDR1 and CDR2 (germline): SNHLY, FYNNEI. As DNA, the CDR3 is TGTGCCAGCAGTGCTTACAATGAGCAGTTCTTC. Protein sequence: CASSAYNEQFF.

The chain recombines TRBV5-5 with TRBJ1-1; D ambiguous. CDR1 and CDR2 from the germline V gene are SGHKS and YYEKEE (reference sequence). V was cut by 0 bases and J by 4 bases, with 16 bases left in between. The CDR3 length is 16 residues. The CDR3 DNA is TGTGCCAGCAGCTTGGAGGGAACGGGTGTGGCCACTGAAGCTTTCTTT. Amino acid sequence: CASSLEGTGVATEAFF.

There are many counts of this clone. V gene TRBV7-9 combines with J gene TRBJ2-2; tentatively, D is TRBD2 (5 bases). CDR3 length equals 14 residues. CDR1 and CDR2 (germline): SEHNR, FQNEAQ (reference sequence). The V and J ends lost 5 bases and 3 bases respectively, with 10 bases between them. CDR3 coding DNA: TGTGCCAGCAGCCAAGGACTCTACACCGGGGAGCTGTTTTTT. Translation gives CASSQGLYTGELFF.

J is TRBJ2-1 and V is TRBV5-5, with 11 bases aligning to TRBD2. V was clipped by 6 bases and J by 4 bases; unmatched bases: 6. This CDR3 region has 15 residues. Germline values: CDR1 SGHKS, CDR2 YYEKEE (reference sequence). In nucleotides, the CDR3 is TGTGCCAGCACCCCCCGACTAGCGGGATACAATGAGCAGTTCTTC. It translates to CASTPRLAGYNEQFF.

The chain links TRBV5-1 to TRBJ1-4; D remains ambiguous. Germline CDR1 reads SGHRS; CDR2 reads YFSETQ. The germline V and J ends were trimmed by 0 bases and 8 bases, with 14 bases remaining between them. CDR3 length equals 15 residues. CDR3 DNA: TGCGCCAGCAGCTTGGATACGTTTAAACAGGAAAAACTGTTTTTT. It yields the protein CASSLDTFKQEKLFF.

Details on this clone: Other nucleotide sequences in the sample specify the same CDR3. The rearrangement joins TRBV7-9 to TRBJ2-5, with D perhaps TRBD2 (6 bases). The J call may not be correct, given that the DNA end is closer to TRBJ2-7. CDR1 SEHNR and CDR2 FQNEAQ come from the germline V gene (reference sequence). The CDR3 is 14 residues long. The CDR3 DNA reads as TGTGCCAGCAGCTTTAGCGGACGCTCCTACGAGCAGTACTTC. Its translation: CASSFSGRSYEQYF.

This clone appeared once. The genes are TRBV28 and TRBJ1-4, with D tentatively TRBD1 (5 bases). This CDR3 has 15 amino acids. CDR1 is MDHEN, CDR2 SYDVKM, per germline. The V gene lost 5 bases and the J gene lost 5 bases, with 15 bases spanning the gap. CDR3 sequence: CASSRPAGGNEKLFF. The DNA of the CDR3 is TGTGCCAGCAGTCGTCCAGCCGGGGGGAATGAAAAACTGTTTTTT.